The 20 T cell receptor beta chains listed next were all sequenced from one sample in a study of blood T cell repertoires in COVID-19. Data came from immunoSEQ multiplex PCR; TCRdb stores just in-frame clones and leaves some out. This table holds more than 200,000 clones, 85% to 90% found once. The material sequenced was peripheral blood. All receptors derive from a man younger than 45 with COVID-19, enrolled during active disease.

This chain uses TRBV18 with TRBJ1-5, with 10 bases aligning to TRBD1. This CDR3 spans 15 amino acids. Germline CDR1 is KGHSH and CDR2 is LQKENI. Trimming took 3 bases from V and 4 from J; bases not matched to a gene: 3. The CDR3 reads CASSPQGQGNQPQHF. The CDR3 DNA reads TGTGCCAGCTCACCCCAGGGACAGGGGAATCAGCCCCAGCATTTT.

The chain links TRBV4-3 to TRBJ2-3, with D uncertain. The CDR3 sequence is 14 residues long. V lost 1 base and J lost 0, with 5 bases in between. Per germline, CDR1 LGHNA and CDR2 YSLEER. CDR3: CASSQVGSTDTQYF. The DNA of the CDR3 is TGCGCCAGCAGCCAAGTGGGCAGCACAGATACGCAGTATTTT.

The chain couples TRBV5-4 to TRBJ1-3; maybe TRBD1 (6 bases). CDR1 is SGHNT and CDR2 is YYREEE in the germline V gene (reference sequence). There are 16 residues in the CDR3. Trimming left V 0 bases short and J 1 base short, with 11 bases between. CDR3 nucleotide sequence: TGTGCCAGCAGCTTGGGGGGGGGCGCATCTGGAAACACCATATATTTT. Its translation: CASSLGGGASGNTIYF.

A few counts support this clone. The gene calls are TRBV29-1 and TRBJ2-2, with TRBD1 identical over 9 bases. With 5 bases clipped from V and 1 base from J, the junction kept 8 bases outside the gene matches. Germline CDR1 and CDR2: SQVTM and ANQGSEA. The CDR3 extends over 16 amino acids. The CDR3 is CSVSSPGQGNTGELFF. The CDR3 DNA reads as TGCAGCGTTTCCTCTCCGGGACAGGGGAACACCGGGGAGCTGTTTTTT.

This chain connects TRBV30 to TRBJ1-3; 7 bases line up with TRBD1. Germline CDR1 and CDR2: GTSNPN and SVGIG (reference sequence). After removal of 5 bases from V and 3 bases from J, the junction contained 10 bases not matched to a gene. The CDR3 is 15 amino acids. DNA of the CDR3: TGTGCCTGGGCCCCCGACAGGGTTGGTGGAAACACCATATATTTT. Translated: CAWAPDRVGGNTIYF.

The chain is built from TRBV11-2 and TRBJ1-2; TRBD1 agrees at 8 bases. The J segment lost 2 bases and the V segment lost 5 bases, leaving 4 bases of the junction unmatched. In germline, CDR1 is SGHAT, CDR2 FQNNGV. The CDR3 loop spans 14 amino acids. This chain's CDR3 is CASSPRTGNYGYTF. The DNA for the CDR3 is TGTGCCAGCAGCCCACGGACAGGGAACTATGGCTACACCTTC.

The chain has TRBV25-1 and TRBJ1-1; D is perhaps TRBD1 (5 bases). The CDR3 is made up of 15 amino acids. Trimming took off 3 bases at V and 5 bases at J, with 16 bases between the two ends. Germline values: CDR1 MGHDK, CDR2 SYGVNS. This CDR3 reads CASSDPGRGSTEAFF. CDR3 nucleotide sequence: TGTGCCAGCAGTGACCCGGGACGGGGGTCAACTGAAGCTTTCTTT.

This clone was observed a few times. The rearrangement joins TRBV6-5 to TRBJ1-2; no clear D. The V and J ends lost 4 bases and 8 bases respectively, with 14 bases between them. The CDR3 is 13 residues long. The V gene's germline CDR1 is MNHEY and CDR2 SVGAGI. Written as DNA, the CDR3 is TGTGCCAGCAGTTCGTGGAACTGGAGGGGCTACACCTTC. This codes for CASSSWNWRGYTF.

The chain is built from TRBV3-1 (or the pseudogene TRBV3-2) and TRBJ1-1; D not resolved. The CDR3 runs to 13 residues. Germline V gives CDR1 LGHDT, CDR2 YNNKEL (reference sequence). The V and J ends lost 6 bases and 3 bases respectively, with 11 bases between them. The CDR3 bases are TGTGCCAGCAGTCGGAGTCGGGACACTGAAGCTTTCTTT. It is translated as CASSRSRDTEAFF.

This clone has a single count. The rearrangement joins TRBV7-9 to TRBJ1-1, with a tentative D call TRBD1 (6 bases). The CDR3 runs to 16 residues. V shed 0 bases and J shed 3 bases, with 14 bases lying between them. Germline V lookup: CDR1 SEHNR, CDR2 FQNEAQ (reference sequence). CDR3 sequence (DNA): TGTGCCAGCAGCTTAGCCGGGACATTAAGGGACACTGAAGCTTTCTTT. Its translation is CASSLAGTLRDTEAFF.

The chain is built from TRBV7-2 and TRBJ2-1; 7 nucleotides match TRBD2. The CDR3 extends over 15 amino acids. V was clipped by 0 bases and J by 9 bases; unmatched bases: 8. CDR1 and CDR2 from the germline V gene are SGHTA and FQGNSA. CDR3 bases: TGTGCCAGCAGCTTAGCCTTTGGGGGGGTGGGTGAGCAGTTCTTC. Translating gives CASSLAFGGVGEQFF.

This clone was picked up one time. The chain employs TRBV15 and TRBJ1-3; D is uncertain. Germline V gene data show CDR1 as LNHNV and CDR2 as YYDKDF (reference sequence). The CDR3 spans 16 residues. The V end lost 1 base, the J end lost 0 bases, and 10 bases lay between the germline ends. CDR3 region: CATSRGHFYSGNTIYF. CDR3 nucleotides: TGTGCCACCAGCAGAGGACACTTTTACTCTGGAAACACCATATATTTT.

The DNA of the CDR3 is TGTGCCAGCAGTTACTGGGGGGTACCCTACAATGAGCAGTTCTTC. It codes for CASSYWGVPYNEQFF. The V call is TRBV6-5, the J call TRBJ2-1; a possible D gene is TRBD2 (6 bases). This CDR3 spans 15 amino acids. Between the trimmed V and J ends, which lost 1 base and 2 bases, there was a span of 9 bases. Germline CDR1 MNHEY, CDR2 SVGAGI.

The chain couples TRBV7-2 to TRBJ2-1; TRBD2 matches 8 bases. Trimming cost V 5 bases and J 10 bases; bases outside gene matches: 16. Germline assignment: CDR1 SGHTA and CDR2 FQGNSA. The CDR3 spans 16 residues. The CDR3 is CASSGRGTGGAREQFF. The CDR3 DNA sequence: TGTGCCAGCAGCGGACGCGGTACCGGGGGGGCCCGGGAGCAGTTCTTC.

The rearrangement uses TRBV12-1 and TRBJ2-3; TRBD2 is the table's D call, not checked against the DNA. TRBV12-1 is marked as a pseudogene. This CDR3 comprises 20 residues. CDR3 residues: CASSLGTSGGATVITDTQYF. DNA for the CDR3: TGTGCCAGCAGCTTAGGGACTAGCGGGGGGGCGACTGTAATCACAGATACGCAGTATTTT.

The V call is TRBV18, the J call TRBJ1-2; possible D gene TRBD1, 6 bases. This CDR3 is 16 amino acids long. V lost 3 bases and J lost 4, with 18 bases in between. Per the germline V gene, CDR1 is KGHSH and CDR2 is LQKENI. The CDR3 here is CASSPQGQQGPYGYTF. Written as DNA, the CDR3 is TGTGCCAGCTCACCTCAAGGACAGCAAGGGCCCTATGGCTACACCTTC. The complete variable domain, with remaining parts taken from reference TRBV18 and TRBJ1-2, reads NAGVMQNPRHLVRRRGQEARLRCSPMKGHSHVYWYRQLPEEGLKFMVYLQKENIIDESGMPKERFSAEFPKEGPSILRIQQVVRGDSAAYFCASSPQGQQGPYGYTFGSGTRLTVV.

This chain uses TRBV4-2 with TRBJ2-7; tentatively, D is TRBD2 (6 bases). CDR1 is LGHNA and CDR2 is YNFKEQ in the germline V gene. Trimming shortened V by 3 bases and J by 0 bases, and 18 bases separated the two germline ends. The CDR3 extends over 17 amino acids. The CDR3 region has the DNA TGTGCCAGCAGCCAGGCGGGGACCAGGGTAGCCTCCTACGAGCAGTACTTC. Residues: CASSQAGTRVASYEQYF.

The chain carries TRBV7-9 and TRBJ1-2, with D perhaps matching TRBD1 (5 bases). The CDR3 length is 17 residues. Germline V gene sequence: CDR1 SEHNR, CDR2 FQNEAQ (reference sequence). V shed 2 bases and J shed 3 bases, with 19 bases lying between them. DNA for the CDR3: TGTGCCAGCAGCTTATTCGGTAGGGGCAGCACCTACTATGGCTACACCTTC. This encodes CASSLFGRGSTYYGYTF.

This chain uses TRBV11-3 with TRBJ1-4; TRBD1 aligns across 8 bases. With V trimmed by 1 base and J by 8 bases, 12 bases remained unmatched. The CDR3 spans 17 residues. CDR1 and CDR2 (germline): SGHNT, YENEEA. CDR3 in amino acids: CASSLVVSGQALEKLFF. The DNA for the CDR3 is TGTGCCAGCAGCTTAGTCGTATCGGGACAGGCCCTAGAAAAACTGTTTTTT.

The V gene is TRBV7-3, the J gene TRBJ2-1; 8 bases fit TRBD2. The CDR3 consists of 13 residues. J was trimmed by 9 bases and V by 2 bases; bases with no gene match: 3. From germline, CDR1 is SGHTA and CDR2 FQGTGA. CDR3 sequence reads: CASSLGTSGEQFF. The CDR3 DNA is TGTGCCAGCAGCTTAGGAACTAGCGGTGAGCAGTTCTTC. Together with reference TRBV7-3 and TRBJ2-1, the CDR3 gives the full variable domain: GAGVSQTPSNKVTEKGKYVELRCDPISGHTALYWYRQSLGQGPEFLIYFQGTGAADDSGLPNDRFFAVRPEGSVSTLKIQRTERGDSAVYLCASSLGTSGEQFFGPGTRLTVL.